This T cell receptor (beta chain) was identified in a study of shared clonotypes between healthy human individuals. This clone turned up a few times. Assay used: immunoSEQ multiplex PCR; TCRdb lists only in-frame clones, some missing. The table lists about 1 million clones, about 74% of them singletons, with about 1.5% in the top ten. Trimming removed 4 bases from V and 5 bases from J, with 18 bases in between. CDR1 LNHDA and CDR2 SQIVND come from the germline V gene (reference sequence). CDR3 length: 15 residues. This sequence was found in a man between 18 and 29 years old in good health. This chain links TRBV19 with TRBJ2-7; D is ambiguous. Sequenced input: memory CD4+ T cells sorted from blood. The subset was: CD45RA-negative fraction. The CDR3 loop is CASSRGPSRADEQYF. CDR3 in DNA: TGTGCCAGTAGTAGAGGCCCATCCCGGGCCGACGAGCAGTACTTC.